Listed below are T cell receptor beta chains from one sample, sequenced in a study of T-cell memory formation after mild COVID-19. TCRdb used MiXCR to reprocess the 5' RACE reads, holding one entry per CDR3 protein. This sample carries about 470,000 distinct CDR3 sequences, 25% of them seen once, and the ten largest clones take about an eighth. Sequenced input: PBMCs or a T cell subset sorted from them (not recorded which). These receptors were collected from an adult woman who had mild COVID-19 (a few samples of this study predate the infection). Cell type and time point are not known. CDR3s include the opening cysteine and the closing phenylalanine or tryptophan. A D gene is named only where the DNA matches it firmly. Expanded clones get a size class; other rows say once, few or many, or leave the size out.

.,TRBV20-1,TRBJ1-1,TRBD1,CRILQGASSEAFF,TGCAGGATCTTGCAGGGGGCGTCCTCTGAAGCTTTCTTT
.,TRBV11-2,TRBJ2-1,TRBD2,CASSLVVSGHKNEQFF,TGTGCCAGCAGCTTAGTAGTTAGCGGGCACAAAAATGAGCAGTTCTTC
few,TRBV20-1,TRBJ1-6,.,CSARDVGGTYNSPLHF,TGCAGTGCTAGAGATGTTGGGGGCACCTATAATTCACCCCTCCACTTT
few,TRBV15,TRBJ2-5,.,CATSRDALQETQYF,TGTGCCACCAGCAGAGATGCACTTCAAGAGACCCAGTACTTC
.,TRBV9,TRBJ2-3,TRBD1,CASSVEGQVGTDTQYF,TGTGCCAGCAGCGTAGAGGGACAGGTCGGCACAGATACGCAGTATTTT
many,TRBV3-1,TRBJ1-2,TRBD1,CASSRDRRYGYTF,TGTGCCAGCAGCCGGGACAGGCGCTATGGCTACACCTTC
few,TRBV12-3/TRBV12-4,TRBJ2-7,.,CASSLMVGIGYEQYF,TGTGCCAGCAGTTTAATGGTAGGGATCGGGTACGAGCAGTACTTC
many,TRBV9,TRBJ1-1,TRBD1,CASSPGTGGGTEAFF,TGTGCCAGCAGCCCTGGGACAGGGGGCGGGACTGAAGCTTTCTTT
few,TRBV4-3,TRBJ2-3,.,CASSQDLRAAQYF,TGCGCCAGCAGCCAAGATTTACGAGCGGCGCAGTATTTT
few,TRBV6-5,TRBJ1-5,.,CASGASNQPQHF,TGTGCCAGCGGTGCTAGCAATCAGCCCCAGCATTTT
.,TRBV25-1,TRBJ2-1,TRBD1,CASSLPTGTGFNEQFF,TGTGCCAGCAGCCTTCCTACCGGGACAGGGTTCAATGAGCAGTTCTTC
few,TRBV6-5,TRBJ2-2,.,CASRTPSKNTGELFF,TGTGCCAGCAGAACCCCCTCGAAAAACACCGGGGAGCTGTTTTTT
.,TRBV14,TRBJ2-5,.,CASSQGYRVLQETQYF,TGTGCCAGCAGCCAAGGATACAGGGTACTCCAAGAGACCCAGTACTTC
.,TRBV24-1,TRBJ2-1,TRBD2,CATSDTSGRNEQFF,TGTGCCACCAGTGATACTAGCGGGAGGAATGAGCAGTTCTTC
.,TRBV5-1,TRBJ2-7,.,CASSLGDSLATYEQYF,TGCGCCAGCAGCTTGGGGGACAGCCTAGCGACTTACGAGCAGTACTTC
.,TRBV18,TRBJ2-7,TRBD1,CASSRGTENYEQYF,TGTGCCAGTTCCAGGGGGACGGAAAATTACGAGCAGTACTTC
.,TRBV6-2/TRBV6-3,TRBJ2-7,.,CASSPQGWEQYF,TGTGCCAGCAGTCCACAGGGATGGGAGCAGTACTTC
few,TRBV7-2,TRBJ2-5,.,CASSLRRGGIQETQYF,TGTGCCAGCAGCTTAAGGAGGGGGGGGATACAAGAGACCCAGTACTTC
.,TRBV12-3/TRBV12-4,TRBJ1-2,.,CASSLDRTFYSYTF,TGTGCCAGCAGTTTAGATAGGACCTTCTACAGCTACACCTTC
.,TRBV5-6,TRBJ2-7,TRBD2,CASSSGTSGSSYEQYF,TGTGCCAGCAGCTCCGGGACTAGCGGGAGTTCGTACGAGCAGTACTTC
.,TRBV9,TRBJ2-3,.,CASSPVGGLRGTDTQYF,TGTGCCAGCAGCCCCGTCGGGGGGCTACGGGGCACAGATACGCAGTATTTT
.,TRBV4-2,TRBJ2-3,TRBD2,CASSQDGNSGGTILSTDTQYF,TGTGCCAGCAGCCAAGATGGAAATAGCGGGGGGACCATCCTTAGCACAGATACGCAGTATTTT
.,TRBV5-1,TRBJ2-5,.,CASSLGSGKETQYF,TGCGCCAGCAGCTTGGGGTCGGGAAAGGAGACCCAGTACTTC
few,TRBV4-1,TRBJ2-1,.,CASSRERAYNEQFF,TGCGCCAGCAGCCGGGAACGAGCCTACAATGAGCAGTTCTTC
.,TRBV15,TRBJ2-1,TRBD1,CATSRILTGNNEQFF,TGTGCCACCAGCAGGATCCTGACAGGGAACAATGAGCAGTTCTTC
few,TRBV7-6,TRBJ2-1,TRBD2,CASSFLAGGREQFF,TGTGCCAGCAGCTTTCTAGCGGGAGGCCGGGAGCAGTTCTTC
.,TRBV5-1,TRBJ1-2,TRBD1,CASSLPGQEYGYTF,TGCGCCAGCAGCTTACCGGGACAGGAGTATGGCTACACCTTC
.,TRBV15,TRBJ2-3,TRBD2,CATSSYGTSGGARDTQYF,TGTGCCACCAGCAGTTACGGGACTAGCGGGGGGGCCAGAGATACGCAGTATTTT
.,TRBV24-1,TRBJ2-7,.,CATSAAGRPYEQYF,TGTGCCACCAGTGCGGCAGGAAGACCCTACGAGCAGTACTTC
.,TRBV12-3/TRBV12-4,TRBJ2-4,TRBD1,CASRGGQAPLLAKNIQYF,TGTGCCAGCAGAGGGGGACAGGCCCCACTCTTAGCCAAAAACATTCAGTACTTC
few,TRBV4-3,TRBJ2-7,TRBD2,CASSILAGYNEQYF,TGCGCCAGCAGTATACTAGCGGGATACAACGAGCAGTACTTC
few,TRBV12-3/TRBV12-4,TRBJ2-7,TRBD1,CASSLTGLFSYEQYF,TGTGCCAGCAGTTTGACAGGGCTTTTCTCCTACGAGCAGTACTTC
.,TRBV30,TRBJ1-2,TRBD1,CAWSDGQALANYGYTF,TGTGCCTGGAGCGACGGACAGGCCTTAGCTAACTATGGCTACACCTTC
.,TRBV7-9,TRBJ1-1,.,CASRLSFRNTEAFF,TGTGCCAGCAGACTTTCTTTTCGGAACACTGAAGCTTTCTTT
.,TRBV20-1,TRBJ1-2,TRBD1,CSALLDREYGYTF,TGCAGTGCTCTCCTGGACAGGGAGTATGGCTACACCTTC
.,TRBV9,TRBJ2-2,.,CASSDPGRGVSGELFF,TGTGCCAGCAGCGACCCCGGGCGGGGCGTATCCGGGGAGCTGTTTTTT
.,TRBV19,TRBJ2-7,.,CASSNFYEQYF,TGTGCCAGTAGCAACTTCTACGAGCAGTACTTC
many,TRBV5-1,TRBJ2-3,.,CASSESLSGGSTQYF,TGCGCCAGCAGCGAATCCCTCTCAGGGGGGTCTACGCAGTATTTT
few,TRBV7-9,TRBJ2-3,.,CASSHQIGETDTQYF,TGTGCCAGCAGCCATCAGATCGGAGAGACAGATACGCAGTATTTT
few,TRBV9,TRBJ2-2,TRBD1,CASSATGGGTGELFF,TGTGCCAGCAGCGCTACAGGGGGTGGCACCGGGGAGCTGTTTTTT
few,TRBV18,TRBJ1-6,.,CASSPRKDRENSPLHF,TGTGCCAGCTCACCCCGAAAGGACAGAGAAAATTCACCCCTCCACTTT
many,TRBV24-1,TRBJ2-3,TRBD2,CATSDPLAGRMDTQYF,TGTGCCACCAGTGATCCACTAGCGGGACGAATGGATACGCAGTATTTT
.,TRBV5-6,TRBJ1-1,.,CASSLYRRTEAFF,TGTGCCAGCAGCTTGTATAGAAGGACTGAAGCTTTCTTT
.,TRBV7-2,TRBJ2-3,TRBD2,CASSPSGGSTDTQYF,TGTGCCAGCAGTCCTAGCGGGGGGAGCACAGATACGCAGTATTTT
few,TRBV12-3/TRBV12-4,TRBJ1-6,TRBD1,CASSLGDRGSPLHF,TGTGCCAGCAGTTTAGGGGACAGGGGTTCACCCCTCCACTTT
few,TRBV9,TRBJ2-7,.,CASSVDGGSGSYEQYF,TGTGCCAGCAGCGTAGATGGAGGGAGCGGCTCCTACGAGCAGTACTTC
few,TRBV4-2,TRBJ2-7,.,CASSQDPLAALSYEQYF,TGTGCCAGCAGCCAAGACCCTCTGGCGGCCTTATCCTACGAGCAGTACTTC
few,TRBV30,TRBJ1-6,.,CAWTFGAKAGSPLHF,TGTGCCTGGACGTTCGGGGCTAAGGCCGGTTCACCCCTCCACTTT
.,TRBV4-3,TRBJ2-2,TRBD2,CASSQDYAGVRTGELFF,TGCGCCAGCAGCCAAGATTATGCGGGAGTGAGAACCGGGGAGCTGTTTTTT